Below, 28 T cell receptor beta chains from the same sample are listed, as sequenced in a study of shared clonotypes between healthy human individuals. Sequencing used immunoSEQ multiplex PCR; TCRdb keeps in-frame clones, though not all of them. The data show 550,000 to 700,000 clones, roughly 73% seen once. The sequencing sample was made of memory CD4+ T cells sorted from blood. The subset is: CD45RA-negative fraction. Source of these receptors: a woman under 40 in good health.

This clone was recorded once. The rearrangement joins TRBV19 to TRBJ1-3; D is ambiguous. The CDR3 extends over 15 amino acids. CDR1 is LNHDA, CDR2 SQIVND, per germline (reference sequence). V shed 6 bases and J shed 1 base, with 13 bases lying between them. This CDR3 is CASRLGSRSGNTIYF. The CDR3 bases are TGTGCCAGTAGATTGGGTTCGCGTTCTGGAAACACCATATATTTT.

The chain employs TRBV19 and TRBJ2-5; the match to TRBD2 covers 9 bases. Germline V gene sequence: CDR1 LNHDA, CDR2 SQIVND (reference sequence). The CDR3 sequence is 15 residues long. The J segment lost 5 bases and the V segment lost 4 bases, leaving 8 bases of the junction unmatched. In nucleotides, the CDR3 is TGTGCCAGTAGTAGTAATAGCGGGAGATGGGAGACCCAGTACTTC. Encoded protein: CASSSNSGRWETQYF.

This clone was counted between two and nine times. The V gene is TRBV11-2, the J gene TRBJ1-1, with 7 bases fitting TRBD1. The CDR3 runs to 14 residues. Germline values: CDR1 SGHAT, CDR2 FQNNGV. The V segment lost 5 bases and the J segment 4 bases; nucleotides outside the gene matches: 7. The CDR3 is CASSDDRVITEAFF. The CDR3 nucleotides are TGTGCCAGCAGCGACGACAGGGTGATCACTGAAGCTTTCTTT.

This rearrangement joins TRBV28 to TRBJ2-1, with 13 nucleotides matching TRBD2. The CDR3 runs to 19 residues. Germline assignment: CDR1 MDHEN and CDR2 SYDVKM. V shed 6 bases and J 4 bases; nucleotides not matched to a gene: 15. The CDR3 DNA sequence: TGTGCCAGCAGCCAAGCTCGGACTAGCGGGAGTAGTTTATACAATGAGCAGTTCTTC. Its protein product is CASSQARTSGSSLYNEQFF.

The CDR3 loop is CASGDTNTGELFF. CDR3 bases: TGTGCCAGTGGAGATACGAACACCGGGGAGCTGTTTTTT. The chain carries TRBV28 and TRBJ2-2, with D uncertain. The V end was cut by 9 bases, the J end by 0 bases, with 8 bases between. The CDR3 is made up of 13 amino acids. The V gene's germline CDR1 is MDHEN and CDR2 SYDVKM. Together with reference TRBV28 and TRBJ2-2, the CDR3 gives the full variable domain: DVKVTQSSRYLVKRTGEKVFLECVQDMDHENMFWYRQDPGLGLRLIYFSYDVKMKEKGDIPEGYSVSREKKERFSLILESASTNQTSMYLCASGDTNTGELFFGEGSRLTVL.

This clone was detected only a few times. This CDR3 reads CASRPWGRGDQPQHF. The CDR3 coding sequence is TGTGCCAGTAGGCCCTGGGGCAGGGGGGATCAGCCCCAGCATTTT. The gene calls are TRBV19 and TRBJ1-5; 7 bases line up with TRBD1. CDR1 and CDR2 from the germline V gene are LNHDA and SQIVND (reference sequence). This CDR3 spans 15 amino acids. With V trimmed by 6 bases and J by 5 bases, 10 bases remained unmatched. The full variable domain, in which reference TRBV19 and TRBJ1-5 provide the parts outside the CDR3, is DGGITQSPKYLFRKEGQNVTLSCEQNLNHDAMYWYRQDPGQGLRLIYYSQIVNDFQKGDIAEGYSVSREKKESFPLTVTSAQKNPTAFYLCASRPWGRGDQPQHFGDGTRLSIL.

In this sample, this clone turned up a few times. The rearrangement uses TRBV28 and TRBJ1-4, with TRBD1 matching 10 bases. With V trimmed by 5 bases and J by 7 bases, 4 bases remained unmatched. Germline assignment: CDR1 MDHEN and CDR2 SYDVKM. The CDR3 length is 14 residues. The CDR3, as DNA: TGTGCCAGCAGTCGACAGGGGGCGGGTGAAAAACTGTTTTTT. It is translated as CASSRQGAGEKLFF.

The rearrangement links TRBV10-3 to TRBJ1-5; no firm D call. CDR3 length: 13 residues. V was shortened by 2 bases and J by 5 bases, with 7 bases between the two germline ends. The germline CDR1 and CDR2 sequences are ENHRY and SYGVKD. CDR3 amino acids: CAISERVDQPQHF. In DNA form, the CDR3 reads TGTGCCATCAGTGAGAGGGTTGATCAGCCCCAGCATTTT.

The chain has TRBV10-2 and TRBJ2-1, with D possibly matching TRBD2 (6 bases). Germline CDR1 reads WSHSY; CDR2 reads SAAADI. The V gene lost 3 bases and the J gene lost 8 bases, with 14 bases spanning the gap. The CDR3 length is 14 residues. CDR3 amino acids: CASSEYGRGYEQFF. The CDR3 coding sequence is TGCGCCAGCAGTGAATACGGGAGAGGGTATGAGCAGTTCTTC.

This clone is a singleton in its sample. The rearrangement uses TRBV20-1 and TRBJ2-7; D is unresolved. V lost 5 bases and J lost 3, with 5 bases in between. CDR3 size: 10 residues. The germline V gene encodes CDR1 DFQATT and CDR2 SNEGSKA (reference sequence). The CDR3 here is CSARHYEQYF. In DNA form, the CDR3 reads TGCAGTGCTCGTCACTACGAGCAGTACTTC.

The genes are TRBV28 and TRBJ2-3; D uncertain. V was cut by 10 bases and J by 0 bases, with 17 bases left in between. CDR3 size: 15 residues. Germline V gene data show CDR1 as MDHEN and CDR2 as SYDVKM. CDR3 bases: TGTGCCACCAGCTCCAGCGTGCCTAGCACAGATACGCAGTATTTT. Encoded protein: CATSSSVPSTDTQYF.

This sequence joins TRBV6-6 and TRBJ1-3, with D unclear. CDR3 length equals 15 residues. V lost 0 bases to trimming and J lost 3 bases, with 9 bases between them. Germline V gene lookup returns CDR1 MNHNY and CDR2 SVGAGI (reference sequence). CDR3 coding DNA: TGTGCCAGCAGTTACTCGGTCCAGGTTGGAAACACCATATATTTT. This translates into CASSYSVQVGNTIYF.

The J gene is TRBJ1-4, the V gene TRBV5-1; D unresolved. This CDR3 is 16 amino acids long. The V gene lost 4 bases and the J gene lost 3 bases, with 16 bases spanning the gap. Germline V gene data show CDR1 as SGHRS and CDR2 as YFSETQ. Here the CDR3 DNA reads TGCGCCAGCAGCCCCGAACAATGGCGATCTAATGAAAAACTGTTTTTT. It is translated as CASSPEQWRSNEKLFF.

This clone was observed a single time. The chain couples TRBV2 to TRBJ1-5; D is unresolved. The CDR3 is 13 residues long. CDR1 and CDR2 from the germline V gene are SNHLY and FYNNEI. Trimming left V 6 bases short and J 2 bases short, with 8 bases between. CDR3 amino acids: CASSYTGNQPQHF. In DNA form, the CDR3 reads TGTGCCAGCAGCTACACGGGCAATCAGCCCCAGCATTTT.

In its sample, this clone was seen many times. V is TRBV9 and J is TRBJ1-1, with D possibly matching TRBD1 (5 bases). The V end lost 7 bases, the J end lost 7 bases, and 17 bases lay between the germline ends. CDR1 SGDLS and CDR2 YYNGEE come from the germline V gene. This CDR3 spans 13 amino acids. The CDR3 DNA reads as TGTGCCAGCGGGGCTTCGGTTGAGGGTGAAGCTTTCTTT. Translation: CASGASVEGEAFF. Complete variable domain (other parts from reference TRBV9 and TRBJ1-1): DSGVTQTPKHLITATGQRVTLRCSPRSGDLSVYWYQQSLDQGLQFLIQYYNGEERAKGNILERFSAQQFPDLHSELNLSSLELGDSALYFCASGASVEGEAFFGQGTRLTVV.

This clone is a singleton in its sample. The chain links TRBV27 to TRBJ1-2; 12 bases align to TRBD1. This CDR3 is built from 17 residues. CDR1 and CDR2 from the germline V gene are MNHEY and SMNVEV (reference sequence). V lost 10 bases, J lost 4 bases, and 16 bases stayed unmatched. CDR3 region: CATFGRDRGQTVYGYTF. The CDR3 DNA is TGTGCCACCTTCGGGCGGGACAGGGGGCAAACGGTCTATGGCTACACCTTC.

A few counts support this clone. The V gene is TRBV23-1, the J gene TRBJ2-7, with 7 positions matching TRBD2. TRBV23-1 is given ORF status, its function remaining uncertain. The V segment lost 0 bases and the J segment 6 bases; nucleotides outside the gene matches: 2. CDR3 size: 13 residues. CDR3 DNA: TGCGCCAGCAGTCAATCACCGGGGGGCGAGCAGTACTTC. Protein sequence: CASSQSPGGEQYF.

Concerning this clone: This same CDR3 is encoded by further DNA sequences in the sample. This sequence joins TRBV6-1 and TRBJ1-2; possible D gene TRBD1, 5 bases. In germline, CDR1 is MNHNS, CDR2 SASEGT. This CDR3 has 11 residues. V was cut by 6 bases and J by 5 bases, with 7 bases left in between. CDR3 protein: CASSAGYGYTF. DNA for the CDR3: TGTGCCAGCAGCGCAGGGTATGGCTACACCTTC.

The rearrangement uses TRBV5-1 and TRBJ2-7; possibly TRBD2 for D (9 bases). Trimming removed 4 bases at V and 5 bases at J, with 19 bases between. Germline lookup yields CDR1 SGHRS and CDR2 YFSETQ. The length of the CDR3 is 15 residues. The CDR3: CASSAGGTGLHEQYF. The CDR3 region has the DNA TGCGCCAGCAGCGCGGGAGGGACAGGTCTCCACGAGCAGTACTTC.

This clone was recorded only once. The rearrangement uses TRBV28 and TRBJ2-7, with D unclear. Looked up from germline, CDR1 is MDHEN and CDR2 is SYDVKM. The CDR3 extends over 14 amino acids. V was shortened by 6 bases and J by 0 bases, with 12 bases between the two germline ends. As DNA, the CDR3 is TGTGCCAGCAGGCCCCAAGGGCCCTCCTACGAGCAGTACTTC. It translates to CASRPQGPSYEQYF.

This rearrangement joins TRBV5-8 to TRBJ2-1; the D gene is possibly TRBD1 (5 bases). The germline V and J ends were trimmed by 0 bases and 0 bases, with 13 bases remaining between them. The CDR3 loop spans 17 amino acids. From germline, CDR1 is SGHTS and CDR2 YDEGEE. Written as DNA, the CDR3 is TGTGCCAGCAGCTTGGGGATGACAGCAAACTCCTACAATGAGCAGTTCTTC. It codes for CASSLGMTANSYNEQFF. The variable domain in full, with the rest retrieved from reference TRBV5-8 and TRBJ2-1, is EAGVTQSPTHLIKTRGQQATLRCSPISGHTSVYWYQQALGLGLQFLLWYDEGEERNRGNFPPRFSGRQFPNYSSELNVNALELEDSALYLCASSLGMTANSYNEQFFGPGTRLTVL.

This clone was seen once. The chain is built from TRBV28 and TRBJ1-2, with D maybe TRBD1 (6 bases). CDR1 MDHEN and CDR2 SYDVKM come from the germline V gene. The CDR3 runs 15 residues. The germline V and J ends were trimmed by 6 bases and 7 bases, with 21 bases remaining between them. The DNA of the CDR3 is TGTGCCAGCAGCCTGGCGACAGGCCAAACCAGTGGCTACACCTTC. Its translation: CASSLATGQTSGYTF.

This clone was seen more than once but under ten times. The chain has TRBV2 and TRBJ1-2; unclear D gene. V lost 4 bases and J 5 bases, leaving 23 bases between the germline ends. Germline V lookup: CDR1 SNHLY, CDR2 FYNNEI. The CDR3 covers 17 residues. Here the CDR3 DNA reads TGTGCCAGCAGTGCAGTAGGAATGACCGGGAGATTTTATGGCTACACCTTC. Its protein product is CASSAVGMTGRFYGYTF.

The chain recombines TRBV5-6 with TRBJ1-2; D remains ambiguous. Germline V CDR1 and CDR2: SGHDT, YYEEEE. V was trimmed by 1 base and J by 4 bases, leaving 8 bases between them. This CDR3 is 13 amino acids long. The CDR3 reads CASSLWAGYGYTF. As DNA, the CDR3 is TGTGCCAGCAGCTTGTGGGCAGGCTATGGCTACACCTTC.

The gene calls are TRBV13 and TRBJ2-6; weak D call: TRBD1 (5 bases). The germline CDR1 and CDR2 sequences are PRHDT and FYEKMQ (reference sequence). This CDR3 region has 19 residues. The V gene lost 5 bases and the J gene lost 1 base, with 21 bases spanning the gap. The CDR3 loop is CASSQVAWGDKSGANVLTF. The CDR3 DNA is TGTGCCAGCAGCCAAGTTGCATGGGGCGATAAATCTGGGGCCAACGTCCTGACTTTC. The whole variable domain, remainder taken from reference TRBV13 and TRBJ2-6, is AAGVIQSPRHLIKEKRETATLKCYPIPRHDTVYWYQQGPGQDPQFLISFYEKMQSDKGSIPDRFSAQQFSDYHSELNMSSLELGDSALYFCASSQVAWGDKSGANVLTFGAGSRLTVL.

V gene TRBV23-1 combines with J gene TRBJ1-1, with TRBD1 identical over 7 bases. TRBV23-1 is an open reading frame, and its role is uncertain. V shed 3 bases, J shed 0 bases, and the junction held 13 bases outside the gene matches. The CDR3 contains 18 residues. CDR3 nucleotides: TGCGCCAGCAGTCAGGCAGGACAGGAGGGTGGCATGAACACTGAAGCTTTCTTT. Amino acid sequence: CASSQAGQEGGMNTEAFF.

V is TRBV10-3 and J is TRBJ1-2, with 8 bases fitting TRBD1. V dropped 7 bases and J dropped 4; count of bases not matched to a gene: 5. The CDR3 runs to 13 residues. The germline V gene encodes CDR1 ENHRY and CDR2 SYGVKD. CDR3 sequence reads: CAINQGAGYGYTF. The DNA for the CDR3 is TGTGCCATCAACCAGGGGGCGGGCTATGGCTACACCTTC.

The genes are TRBV19 and TRBJ2-2, with 12 bases aligning to TRBD2. Germline CDR1 is LNHDA and CDR2 is SQIVND (reference sequence). V gave up 6 bases and J gave up 3 bases; unmatched junction bases: 2. The CDR3 consists of 15 residues. The CDR3 protein is CASRRLAGDTGELFF. Here the CDR3 DNA reads TGTGCCAGTAGGAGACTAGCGGGAGACACCGGGGAGCTGTTTTTT.